This T cell receptor beta chain was captured in a study of blood T cells in healthy people across ages (dated by TCRdb to the mid-2010s). General notes on the study: Template switching captured roughly one uniquely barcoded TCR beta cDNA molecule per two T cells in model experiments. Using deep sequencing normalized with unique cDNA molecular identifiers, the study measured how TCR beta repertoire diversity changes with age. The donors were split into four age groups: young (average around 16 years), middle-aged (39), aged (roughly 60) and long-lived (about 82). To avoid experimental bias, donors of different ages were distributed randomly across sequencing lanes. Two additional independent replicas of 1 million unique cDNA reads from the same blood draw were analyzed for two donors (one aged 18 to 30 and one aged 80 or older).

Systemically healthy Caucasian individuals from Russia, some 36 in total and aged roughly 6 to 95 years, were included as donors. Each donor gave 8.5 to 10 milliliters of peripheral blood, collected into EDTA-treated Vacutainer tubes. PBMCs were isolated by Ficoll-Paque density-gradient centrifugation, with at least 6 million obtained per sample. Trizol reagent was used to extract total RNA from PBMCs, with at least 6 micrograms per sample. For every donor, flow cytometry on a PBMC aliquot measured the percentage of naive CD45RAhigh/CD27high T cells. This clonotype was recorded many times. Its antigen has not been determined. There are no base qualities to consult, and no much larger clone falls within one base. Libraries were constructed by 5' RACE. The listed sequencing device is Illumina HiSeq 2500. A second PCR of about 7 to 12 cycles was performed with a sample-barcoded 5' primer and a J-beta primer mix. A unique molecular identifier was introduced onto each TCR beta cDNA molecule by a template-switch 5' adaptor carrying 12 random nucleotides. Each sample yielded at least 3 million CDR3-containing paired-end reads. First-strand cDNA synthesis was performed from all RNA using the Mint cDNA synthesis kit, with priming by a TRBC-specific oligonucleotide. Following uracil-DNA glycosylase treatment, a first 18-cycle PCR with universal primers M1SS and BC2_uni_R was performed on all cDNA. Under the source paper's analysis protocol: For normalization, 1 million high-quality reads, each with a distinct molecular identifier, were randomly selected from each sample. Instead of being binned into consensus sequences, reads with shared molecular identifiers were discarded. MiTCR, set to a Q25 quality threshold and the strictest error-elimination algorithm, was used for CDR3 identification, clonotype clustering and error correction. A nonparametric unseen species model with Euler transformation was used to estimate a lower bound on total TCR beta diversity. TCRdb handled the public reads itself, with Q25 trimming in fastp and clone calling in MiXCR, and kept productive beta chains. Records with the same CDR3 protein are collapsed into one entry carrying the most frequent genes and DNA. Clone size and V and J calls follow TCRdb, not the original study. Recorded for this sample are hundreds of thousands of distinct CDR3 sequences; approximately 30% of them occurred a single time. Approximately 14% of the sample comes from the top ten.

V is cut by 3 bases and J by 0 bases, and the space between the germline ends is 5 bases. CDR1 KGHSH and CDR2 LQKENI were looked up in the germline V gene. The CDR3 numbers 13 residues from cysteine through phenylalanine. The DNA shown is the 39-base CDR3, in frame from base 1. Study-level results and caveats: The CMV infection status of donors was not known, potentially confounding age-related changes in expanded clonotypes. Compared with the aged group, the long-lived group had more naive CD4+ T cells, fewer expanded clones and increased TCR diversity, a pattern suggesting age selection. The percentage of naive T cells measured by flow cytometry correlated strongly with observed TCR beta diversity. As age increased, observed TCR beta diversity per million T cells dropped in a roughly linear way, and a significant reduction was already evident by age 40. Because profiling used bulk unsorted PBMCs, naive and antigen-experienced compartments could not be compared conclusively. Estimates of total diversity based on one million sequenced T cells were regarded as lower bounds and as underestimates.

The sample taken for sequencing was blood. The chain links TRBV18 with TRBJ2-5, with no reliable assignment of the D segment. The TCR originated in a woman of 80 years or more in good health. The CDR3 loop reads CASSPLYQETQYF. The DNA sequence reads TGTGCCAGCTCACCTCTGTACCAAGAGACCCAGTACTTC.